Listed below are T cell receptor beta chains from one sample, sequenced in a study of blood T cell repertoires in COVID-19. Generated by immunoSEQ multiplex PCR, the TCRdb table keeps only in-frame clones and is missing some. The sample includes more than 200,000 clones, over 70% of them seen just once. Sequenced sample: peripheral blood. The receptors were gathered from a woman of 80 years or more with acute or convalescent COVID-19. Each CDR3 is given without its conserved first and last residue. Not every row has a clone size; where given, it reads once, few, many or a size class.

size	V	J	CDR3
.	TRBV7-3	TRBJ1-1	ASSQGVGNTEAF
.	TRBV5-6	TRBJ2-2	ASSLPSGGPAGELF
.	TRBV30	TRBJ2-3	AWSLYRGGVDTQY
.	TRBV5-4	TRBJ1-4	ASSWGQSNEKLF
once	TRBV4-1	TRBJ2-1	ASSQPGQGVKDEQF
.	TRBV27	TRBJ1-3	ASSFSGSGNTIY
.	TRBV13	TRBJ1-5	ASSLQGNQPQH
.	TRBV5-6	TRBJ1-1	ASGRGMANTEAF
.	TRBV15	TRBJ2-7	ATSPGLDAYEQY
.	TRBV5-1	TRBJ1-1	ASSPSSNTEAF
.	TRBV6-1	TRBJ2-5	ASSEGQGEETQY
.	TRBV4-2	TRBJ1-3	ASSPRTGGDTIY
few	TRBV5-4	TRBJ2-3	ASKSDRIGVDTQY
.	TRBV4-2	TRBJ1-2	ASSQEYRQGDGYT
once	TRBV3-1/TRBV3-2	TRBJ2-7	ASSLGTSGTGGAQY
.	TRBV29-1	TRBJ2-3	SVEAPGGPDTQY
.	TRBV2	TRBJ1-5	ASSDIRVSQPQH
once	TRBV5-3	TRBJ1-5	ARSWAPYSNQPQH
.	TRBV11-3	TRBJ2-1	ASSQDSWSEQF
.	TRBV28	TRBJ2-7	ASLTGIEQY
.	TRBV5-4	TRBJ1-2	ASSGGGEPYGGYT
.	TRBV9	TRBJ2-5	ASSLGTGVGETQY
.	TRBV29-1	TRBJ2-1	SVEGPLSGRGNEQF
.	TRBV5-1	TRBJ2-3	ASRVGGTTDTQY
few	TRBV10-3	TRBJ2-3	AISVSGQGGGKDTQY
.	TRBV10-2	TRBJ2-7	ASRTGGSSEQY
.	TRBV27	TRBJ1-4	ASRGLGQGGEKLF
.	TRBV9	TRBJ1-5	ASSVGGMGDQPQH
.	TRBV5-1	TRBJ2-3	ASREGASPLDTQY
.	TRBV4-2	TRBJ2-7	ASSQALTSGSNEQY
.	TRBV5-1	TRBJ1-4	ASSSDRVEEKLF
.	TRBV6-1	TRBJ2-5	ASSEGWGRPQETQY
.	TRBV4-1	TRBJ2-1	ASSQEGTSGGARRNEQF
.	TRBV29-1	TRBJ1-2	SVEVTRDYGYT
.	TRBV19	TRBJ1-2	ASSPLRQGNYGYT
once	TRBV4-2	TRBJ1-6	ASSQEGGWDSPLH
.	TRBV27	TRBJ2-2	ASSPSAGYTGELF
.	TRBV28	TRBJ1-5	ASSIGTGSVQPQH
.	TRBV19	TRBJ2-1	ASSIGGTLWDEQF
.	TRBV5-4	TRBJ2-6	ASSLSGGLSGANVLT
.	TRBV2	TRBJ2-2	ASRPRAGGTGELF
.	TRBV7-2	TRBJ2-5	ASTFRDRVWETQY
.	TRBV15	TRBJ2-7	ATSKGTGLEQY
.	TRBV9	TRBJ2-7	ASSESTGGNGEQY
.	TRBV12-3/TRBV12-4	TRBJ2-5	ASSYTGETQY
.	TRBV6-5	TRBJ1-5	ASNPDSSNQPQH
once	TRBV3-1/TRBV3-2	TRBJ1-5	ASSQGLQPQH
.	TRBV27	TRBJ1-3	ASSPRGGSGNTIY
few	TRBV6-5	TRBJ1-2	ASTPQGANYGYT
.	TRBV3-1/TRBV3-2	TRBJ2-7	ASSQALAVDYEQY
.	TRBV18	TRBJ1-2	ASSSERQAIYGYT
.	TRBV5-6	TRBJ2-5	ASSHGTVQETQY
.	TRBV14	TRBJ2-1	GSIQYNFTPLAADSTTYNEQF
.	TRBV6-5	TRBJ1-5	ASTRGQNQPQH
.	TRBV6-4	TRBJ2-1	ASSVLAGGGHNEQF
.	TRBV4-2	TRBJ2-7	ASSQDVGGTPPSYEQY
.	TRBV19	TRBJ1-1	ASRTYRGRTEAF
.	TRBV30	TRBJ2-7	AWSRGTFYEQY
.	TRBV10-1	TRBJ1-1	ASSGGPGKTEAF
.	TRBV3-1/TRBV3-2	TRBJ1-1	ASSQDRSAAMNTEAF